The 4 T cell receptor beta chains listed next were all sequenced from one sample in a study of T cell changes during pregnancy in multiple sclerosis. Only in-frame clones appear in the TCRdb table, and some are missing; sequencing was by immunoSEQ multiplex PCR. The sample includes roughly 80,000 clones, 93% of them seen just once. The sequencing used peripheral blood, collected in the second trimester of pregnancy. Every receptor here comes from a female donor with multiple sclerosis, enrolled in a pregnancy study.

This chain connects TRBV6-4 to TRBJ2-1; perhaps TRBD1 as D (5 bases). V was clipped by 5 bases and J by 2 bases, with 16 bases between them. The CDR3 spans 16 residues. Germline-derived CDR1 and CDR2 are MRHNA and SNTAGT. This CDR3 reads CASSRTTLGAYNEQFF. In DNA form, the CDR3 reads TGTGCCAGCAGTCGGACCACCCTAGGGGCCTACAATGAGCAGTTCTTC.

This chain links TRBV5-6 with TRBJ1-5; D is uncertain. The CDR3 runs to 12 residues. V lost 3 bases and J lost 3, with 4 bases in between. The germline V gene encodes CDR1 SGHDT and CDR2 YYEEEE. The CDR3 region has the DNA TGTGCCAGCAGCTCCTACAATCAGCCCCAGCATTTT. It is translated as CASSSYNQPQHF.

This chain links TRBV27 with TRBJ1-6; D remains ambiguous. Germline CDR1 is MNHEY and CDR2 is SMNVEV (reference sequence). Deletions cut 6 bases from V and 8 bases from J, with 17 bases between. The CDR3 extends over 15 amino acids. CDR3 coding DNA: TGTGCCAGCAGGATCCCCGGTCCCCATGATTCACCCCTCCACTTT. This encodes CASRIPGPHDSPLHF.

The CDR3, as DNA: TGTGCCACCAGCAGGTTTGACAGGGGCTCCTACGAGCAGTACTTC. Translation: CATSRFDRGSYEQYF. V and J are TRBV15 and TRBJ2-7, with 8 bases lining up with TRBD1. The length of the CDR3 is 15 residues. Per germline, CDR1 LNHNV and CDR2 YYDKDF (reference sequence). The V segment lost 3 bases and the J segment 0 bases; nucleotides outside the gene matches: 4.